Following are 24 T cell receptor beta chains from one sample sequenced in a study of shared clonotypes between healthy human individuals. Clones were sequenced by immunoSEQ multiplex PCR, and TCRdb holds only the in-frame ones, with some missing. Among some 2.4 million clones listed, 93% were seen once. Sequenced sample: naive CD4+ T cells from PBMCs. Subset denoted: CD45RA+ positively selected. These receptor sequences come from a young man in good health. Some clones in this sample may be carry-over from other donors' samples.

The rearrangement links TRBV6-6 to TRBJ1-4; D gene uncertain. The germline V gene encodes CDR1 MNHNY and CDR2 SVGAGI (reference sequence). V was shortened by 6 bases and J by 0 bases, with 8 bases between the two germline ends. The CDR3 loop spans 14 amino acids. The CDR3 spells CASRRAATNEKLFF. DNA for the CDR3: TGTGCCAGCAGAAGAGCTGCAACTAATGAAAAACTGTTTTTT.

The chain carries TRBV18 and TRBJ2-5; D uncertain. The ends were cut back, 2 bases at V and 0 bases at J, with 10 bases in the middle. The CDR3 spans 15 residues. Germline CDR1 and CDR2: KGHSH and LQKENI. In DNA, the CDR3 is TGTGCCAGCTCACCAAGAGGAGCCTACCAAGAGACCCAGTACTTC. Translation gives CASSPRGAYQETQYF.

The chain is built from TRBV30 and TRBJ1-3; possible D gene TRBD1, 6 bases. The CDR3 runs to 14 residues. Germline CDR1 GTSNPN, CDR2 SVGIG (reference sequence). V was pared by 8 bases and J by 0 bases, with 14 bases between. CDR3 amino acids: CALVTDSSGNTIYF. CDR3 in DNA: TGTGCCCTAGTAACGGACAGCTCTGGAAACACCATATATTTT. The full variable domain, its missing parts supplied by reference TRBV30 and TRBJ1-3, is SQTIHQWPATLVQPVGSPLSLECTVEGTSNPNLYWYRQAAGRGLQLLFYSVGIGQISSEVPQNLSASRPQDRQFILSSKKLLLSDSGFYLCALVTDSSGNTIYFGEGSWLTVV.

The genes are TRBV15 and TRBJ2-7, with D perhaps matching TRBD1 (5 bases). The CDR3 is 15 residues long. Germline-derived CDR1 and CDR2 are LNHNV and YYDKDF (reference sequence). The germline V and J ends were trimmed by 0 bases and 2 bases, with 11 bases remaining between them. The CDR3 region is CATSRDIQGAYEQYF. The CDR3 DNA reads TGTGCCACCAGCAGAGATATTCAGGGCGCCTACGAGCAGTACTTC. The whole variable domain, remainder taken from reference TRBV15 and TRBJ2-7, is DAMVIQNPRYQVTQFGKPVTLSCSQTLNHNVMYWYQQKSSQAPKLLFHYYDKDFNNEADTPDNFQSRRPNTSFCFLDIRSPGLGDTAMYLCATSRDIQGAYEQYFGPGTRLTVT.

The chain has TRBV28 and TRBJ2-7; D tentatively reads TRBD1 or TRBD2 (5 bases each). Germline lookup yields CDR1 MDHEN and CDR2 SYDVKM. The CDR3 is made up of 12 amino acids. Trimming cost V 2 bases and J 6 bases, with 8 bases left between them. The CDR3 loop is CASSLRGPEQYF. The CDR3 coding sequence is TGTGCCAGCAGTTTACGGGGACCCGAGCAGTACTTC.

The chain is built from TRBV11-3 and TRBJ1-1; TRBD1 matches 8 bases. Germline V gene lookup returns CDR1 SGHNT and CDR2 YENEEA. This CDR3 contains 14 residues. The J segment lost 5 bases and the V segment lost 1 base, leaving 3 bases of the junction unmatched. The DNA for the CDR3 is TGTGCCAGCAGCTTAGGACAGGGGAGGACTGAAGCTTTCTTT. This codes for CASSLGQGRTEAFF.

Only one count was recorded for this clone. The chain joins TRBV7-2 to TRBJ2-1, with 8 positions matching TRBD2. The CDR3 is 17 residues long. The germline CDR1 and CDR2 sequences are SGHTA and FQGNSA. Trimming removed 2 bases from V and 0 bases from J; junction bases left unmatched: 6. The CDR3 bases are TGTGCCAGCAGCTTAAGTAGCGGGACAAGCTCCTACAATGAGCAGTTCTTC. Its protein is CASSLSSGTSSYNEQFF.

This chain's CDR3 is CASSLVATINYEQYF. CDR3 nucleotide sequence: TGTGCCAGCAGCTTAGTTGCGACTATTAATTACGAGCAGTACTTC. The chain couples TRBV7-2 to TRBJ2-7, with D perhaps matching TRBD2 (5 bases). The CDR3 runs to 15 residues. Germline V gene lookup returns CDR1 SGHTA and CDR2 FQGNSA. The V gene lost 1 base and the J gene lost 4 bases, with 14 bases spanning the gap.

The V gene is TRBV5-4, the J gene TRBJ1-2; a weak D match, TRBD1 (5 bases). The CDR3 spans 13 residues. Germline-derived CDR1 and CDR2 are SGHNT and YYREEE (reference sequence). Trimming left V 4 bases short and J 8 bases short, with 15 bases between. CDR3 amino acids: CASSPTTGGGYTF. The CDR3 nucleotides are TGTGCCAGCAGCCCTACGACGGGGGGAGGCTACACCTTC.

This rearrangement joins TRBV18 to TRBJ2-3; D is unclear. The CDR3 consists of 11 residues. Per germline, CDR1 KGHSH and CDR2 LQKENI. V lost 7 bases to trimming and J lost 3 bases, with 5 bases between them. The CDR3 DNA follows: TGTGCCAGCTTGGGGACAGATACGCAGTATTTT. It translates to CASLGTDTQYF.

The V call is TRBV27, the J call TRBJ2-1; possibly TRBD2 for D (6 bases). CDR3 length equals 16 residues. V was pared by 3 bases and J by 7 bases, with 19 bases between. Per germline, CDR1 MNHEY and CDR2 SMNVEV (reference sequence). CDR3 residues: CASSFLAVGSTNEQFF. The CDR3 DNA reads TGTGCCAGCAGTTTTTTAGCGGTGGGGAGTACGAATGAGCAGTTCTTC.

V usage is TRBV2 and J usage is TRBJ1-4; D is unresolved. The CDR3 runs to 14 residues. The V and J ends lost 6 bases and 3 bases respectively, with 11 bases between them. CDR1 is SNHLY, CDR2 FYNNEI, per germline. The CDR3 DNA sequence: TGTGCCAGCAGGCAAGAGATGGCTAATGAAAAACTGTTTTTT. Translating gives CASRQEMANEKLFF.

The chain joins TRBV11-2 to TRBJ2-1; no firm D call. Germline CDR1 and CDR2: SGHAT and FQNNGV. CDR3 length: 14 residues. The V end lost 3 bases, the J end lost 2 bases, and 8 bases lay between the germline ends. CDR3 sequence (DNA): TGTGCCAGCAGCTTTGTGCCCGCCTACAATGAGCAGTTCTTC. This encodes CASSFVPAYNEQFF. Complete variable domain (other parts from reference TRBV11-2 and TRBJ2-1): EAGVAQSPRYKIIEKRQSVAFWCNPISGHATLYWYQQILGQGPKLLIQFQNNGVVDDSQLPKDRFSAERLKGVDSTLKIQPAKLEDSAVYLCASSFVPAYNEQFFGPGTRLTVL.

V is TRBV7-9 and J is TRBJ2-5, with TRBD1 identical over 7 bases. This CDR3 region has 17 residues. Trimming took 4 bases from V and 0 from J; bases not matched to a gene: 11. CDR1 and CDR2 (germline): SEHNR, FQNEAQ (reference sequence). The CDR3 region has the DNA TGTGCCAGCAGCTGGGATCCGGGACAGCAGTACCAAGAGACCCAGTACTTC. Translated, it gives CASSWDPGQQYQETQYF.

The chain uses TRBV30 and TRBJ2-5; D uncertain. This CDR3 region has 12 residues. V dropped 4 bases and J dropped 5 bases, with 11 bases sitting between them. Germline CDR1 is GTSNPN and CDR2 is SVGIG (reference sequence). CDR3 DNA sequence: TGTGCCTGGACAAGCGTTGGGGAGACCCAGTACTTC. As protein: CAWTSVGETQYF. The variable domain in full, with the rest retrieved from reference TRBV30 and TRBJ2-5, is SQTIHQWPATLVQPVGSPLSLECTVEGTSNPNLYWYRQAAGRGLQLLFYSVGIGQISSEVPQNLSASRPQDRQFILSSKKLLLSDSGFYLCAWTSVGETQYFGPGTRLLVL.

The J gene is TRBJ2-2, the V gene TRBV7-2, with D hard to call. Germline CDR1 reads SGHTA; CDR2 reads FQGNSA. V was trimmed by 1 base and J by 5 bases, leaving 5 bases between them. This CDR3 region has 13 residues. The CDR3 spells CASSLEKTGELFF. Written as DNA, the CDR3 is TGTGCCAGCAGCTTAGAGAAGACCGGGGAGCTGTTTTTT.

DNA for the CDR3: TGCGCCAGCAGCTTTGCAGGGGGCCATAACACCGGGGAGCTGTTTTTT. Protein: CASSFAGGHNTGELFF. The chain has TRBV5-1 and TRBJ2-2, with 8 bases aligning to TRBD1. CDR1 is SGHRS and CDR2 is YFSETQ in the germline V gene. This CDR3 region has 16 residues. V lost 2 bases to trimming and J lost 2 bases; unmatched junction nucleotides: 5.

This chain's CDR3 is CASSSSQLNTEAFF. CDR3 bases: TGTGCCAGCAGCTCTTCTCAGTTGAACACTGAAGCTTTCTTT. The chain couples TRBV7-2 to TRBJ1-1; D is unresolved. The CDR3 sequence is 14 residues long. From germline, CDR1 is SGHTA and CDR2 FQGNSA. The ends were cut back, 4 bases at V and 0 bases at J, with 9 bases in the middle. Complete variable domain (other parts from reference TRBV7-2 and TRBJ1-1): GAGVSQSPSNKVTEKGKDVELRCDPISGHTALYWYRQSLGQGLEFLIYFQGNSAPDKSGLPSDRFSAERTGGSVSTLTIQRTQQEDSAVYLCASSSSQLNTEAFFGQGTRLTVV.

V and J are TRBV10-3 and TRBJ2-5; D remains ambiguous. This CDR3 has 15 residues. V shed 4 bases and J shed 2 bases, with 14 bases lying between them. Germline assignment: CDR1 ENHRY and CDR2 SYGVKD. DNA for the CDR3: TGTGCCATCAGTGCCCCGACGTACCCTCAAGAGACCCAGTACTTC. It encodes CAISAPTYPQETQYF.

This rearrangement joins TRBV6-6 to TRBJ1-5; D is unresolved. V lost 5 bases and J lost 0, with 11 bases in between. The CDR3 contains 15 residues. Per germline, CDR1 MNHNY and CDR2 SVGAGI (reference sequence). In nucleotides, the CDR3 is TGTGCCAGCAGTATTAGAGGAGATAGCAATCAGCCCCAGCATTTT. It specifies CASSIRGDSNQPQHF.

The chain links TRBV7-2 to TRBJ2-5, with 8 positions matching TRBD1. This CDR3 region has 14 residues. Trimming removed 8 bases from V and 6 bases from J; junction bases left unmatched: 11. The germline CDR1 and CDR2 sequences are SGHTA and FQGNSA. CDR3 protein: CASALDRGLKTQYF. The CDR3 nucleotides read TGTGCCAGCGCCCTCGACAGGGGTTTGAAGACCCAGTACTTC.

The genes are TRBV5-5 and TRBJ2-7; TRBD2 matches 10 bases. Germline V lookup: CDR1 SGHKS, CDR2 YYEKEE (reference sequence). The CDR3 sequence is 17 residues long. Unmatched junction bases numbered 10, after V lost 1 base and J lost 3 bases. CDR3 loop: CASSLPEMGLASYEQYF. For the CDR3, the DNA is TGTGCCAGCAGCTTGCCCGAGATGGGACTAGCGAGCTACGAGCAGTACTTC.

This chain connects TRBV11-2 to TRBJ2-3; D is ambiguous. CDR3 length equals 17 residues. V was cut by 0 bases and J by 1 base, with 14 bases left in between. Per germline, CDR1 SGHAT and CDR2 FQNNGV. The CDR3 nucleotides are TGTGCCAGCAGCTTAGATCCAAGGGCGGTGGGCACAGATACGCAGTATTTT. Translation: CASSLDPRAVGTDTQYF.

This sequence joins TRBV28 and TRBJ2-1, with 9 bases fitting TRBD2. Germline V gives CDR1 MDHEN, CDR2 SYDVKM. V gave up 2 bases and J gave up 7 bases; unmatched junction bases: 9. The CDR3 sequence is 16 residues long. CDR3: CASSLLAGSGRNEQFF. The CDR3, as DNA: TGTGCCAGCAGTTTACTAGCGGGGTCGGGGAGGAATGAGCAGTTCTTC.